Shown below are 8 T cell receptor beta chains from a single sample sequenced in a study of blood T cell repertoires in COVID-19. Sequencing used immunoSEQ multiplex PCR; TCRdb keeps in-frame clones, though not all of them. Among around 450,000 clones listed, 90% were seen once. The sequencing sample was made of PBMCs or T cells enriched from blood (not recorded which). The receptor set was obtained from a man in his late teens or twenties who had recovered from COVID-19.

The rearrangement links TRBV9 to TRBJ1-1; 8 bases align to TRBD1. V was clipped by 4 bases and J by 1 base; unmatched bases: 3. Germline values: CDR1 SGDLS, CDR2 YYNGEE. The CDR3 spans 14 residues. CDR3 residues: CASSRQGANTEAFF. The CDR3 DNA reads as TGTGCCAGCAGCAGGCAGGGGGCGAACACTGAAGCTTTCTTT. The whole variable domain, remainder taken from reference TRBV9 and TRBJ1-1, is DSGVTQTPKHLITATGQRVTLRCSPRSGDLSVYWYQQSLDQGLQFLIQYYNGEERAKGNILERFSAQQFPDLHSELNLSSLELGDSALYFCASSRQGANTEAFFGQGTRLTVV.

The V and J genes are TRBV19 and TRBJ2-1; TRBD1 matches 11 bases. CDR1 and CDR2 from the germline V gene are LNHDA and SQIVND (reference sequence). The CDR3 covers 16 residues. The trim removed 6 bases at V and 7 bases at J, leaving 11 bases unmatched. The CDR3 region has the DNA TGTGCCAGTAGCCGCCCGGGACAGGGGGTTCGGAATGAGCAGTTCTTC. This codes for CASSRPGQGVRNEQFF.

The chain joins TRBV2 to TRBJ1-4; tentatively, D is TRBD1 (5 bases). Germline-derived CDR1 and CDR2 are SNHLY and FYNNEI. This CDR3 contains 11 residues. The V and J ends lost 4 bases and 15 bases respectively, with 12 bases between them. The CDR3 nucleotides read TGTGCCAGCAGTGTCGGCGAGACAGTGTTTTTT. Translation: CASSVGETVFF. Using reference TRBV2 and TRBJ1-4 for the parts outside the CDR3, the full variable domain is EPEVTQTPSHQVTQMGQEVILRCVPISNHLYFYWYRQILGQKVEFLVSFYNNEISEKSEIFDDQFSVERPDGSNFTLKIRSTKLEDSAMYFCASSVGETVFFGSGTQLSVL.

The rearrangement uses TRBV7-9 and TRBJ1-1; D gene uncertain. V was trimmed by 4 bases and J by 3 bases, leaving 21 bases between them. The CDR3 has 17 amino acids. From germline, CDR1 is SEHNR and CDR2 FQNEAQ (reference sequence). The CDR3 DNA reads as TGTGCCAGCAGCTCAGAGAGGAGGACTAATAGGGACACTGAAGCTTTCTTT. This translates into CASSSERRTNRDTEAFF.

This chain joins TRBV11-2 and TRBJ1-2, with a tentative D call TRBD1 (6 bases). Trimming left V 1 base short and J 3 bases short, with 18 bases between. This CDR3 spans 17 amino acids. Germline V CDR1 and CDR2: SGHAT, FQNNGV. CDR3 residues: CASSLGFRGREHYGYTF. The CDR3 coding sequence is TGTGCCAGCAGCTTAGGTTTCAGGGGTCGTGAACACTATGGCTACACCTTC. The variable domain in full, completed from reference TRBV11-2 and TRBJ1-2, reads EAGVAQSPRYKIIEKRQSVAFWCNPISGHATLYWYQQILGQGPKLLIQFQNNGVVDDSQLPKDRFSAERLKGVDSTLKIQPAKLEDSAVYLCASSLGFRGREHYGYTFGSGTRLTVV.

The chain recombines TRBV15 with TRBJ1-2, with D tentatively TRBD1 (6 bases). CDR3 length: 14 amino acids. Germline V lookup: CDR1 LNHNV, CDR2 YYDKDF (reference sequence). Trimming removed 0 bases at V and 4 bases at J, with 9 bases between. This CDR3 reads CATSREQGGYGYTF. In DNA, the CDR3 is TGTGCCACCAGCAGAGAACAGGGCGGCTATGGCTACACCTTC.

This clone was seen a handful of times. The chain has TRBV11-3 and TRBJ2-1; D remains unclear. The CDR3 is 15 amino acids. Germline V gene sequence: CDR1 SGHNT, CDR2 YENEEA. The germline V and J ends were trimmed by 1 base and 0 bases, with 7 bases remaining between them. The CDR3 loop reads CASSLVESSYNEQFF. As DNA, the CDR3 is TGTGCCAGCAGCTTAGTCGAGAGCTCCTACAATGAGCAGTTCTTC.

The rearrangement joins TRBV5-1 to TRBJ1-1, with TRBD1 matching over 9 bases. This CDR3 region has 15 residues. Trimming removed 6 bases from V and 1 base from J; junction bases left unmatched: 7. CDR1 is SGHRS, CDR2 YFSETQ, per germline. The CDR3 nucleotides are TGCGCCAGCACGCGGACAGGGGTCAGGAACACTGAAGCTTTCTTT. Its translation is CASTRTGVRNTEAFF.